Listed below are T cell receptor beta chains from one sample, sequenced in a study of T cell responses to AZD1222 COVID-19 vaccine. The table came from immunoSEQ multiplex PCR; TCRdb's copy has only in-frame clones and leaves some out. The data show about 120,000 clones, 75% to 95% seen once. Material: peripheral blood, obtained 28 days after the second dose of the MenACWY control vaccine. Receptors originate from an adult who received the MenACWY meningococcal vaccine as a control. Both conserved end residues are part of each CDR3. A D gene is named only where the DNA matches it firmly. The size entry is marked missing in some rows and otherwise reads once, few, many or a size class.

abundance | j_gene | v_gene | d_gene | CDR3aa | CDR3nt
. | TRBJ1-3 | TRBV11-2 | . | CASSLAMGRDTIYF | TGTGCCAGCAGCTTGGCAATGGGGAGAGACACCATATATTTT
once | TRBJ2-1 | TRBV13 | TRBD1 | CASSSLTGDNEQFF | TGTGCCAGCAGCTCCTTGACAGGGGACAATGAGCAGTTCTTC
. | TRBJ2-1 | TRBV24-1 | . | CATDASGSSYNEQFF | TGTGCCACCGACGCGTCAGGGAGCTCCTACAATGAGCAGTTCTTC
. | TRBJ1-3 | TRBV3-1/TRBV3-2 | . | CASSQGRGAGNTIYF | TGTGCCAGCAGCCAAGGCAGGGGTGCTGGAAACACCATATATTTT
. | TRBJ1-3 | TRBV14 | TRBD1 | CASSQERLTGDSGNTIYF | TGTGCCAGCAGCCAAGAACGGTTAACAGGGGACTCTGGAAACACCATATATTTT
once | TRBJ2-2 | TRBV7-2 | TRBD1 | CASSPQGQGSTGELFF | TGTGCCAGCAGCCCACAGGGACAGGGTAGCACCGGGGAGCTGTTTTTT
. | TRBJ2-1 | TRBV5-4 | TRBD2 | CASSRLAGGQNEQFF | TGTGCCAGCAGCCGACTAGCGGGGGGGCAGAATGAGCAGTTCTTC
. | TRBJ2-1 | TRBV7-2 | . | CASSLRVSGYNEQFF | TGTGCCAGCAGCTTACGAGTGAGCGGATACAATGAGCAGTTCTTC
. | TRBJ1-5 | TRBV30 | . | CAWSRSQNQPQHF | TGTGCCTGGAGTAGGAGCCAGAATCAGCCCCAGCATTTT
. | TRBJ1-5 | TRBV28 | TRBD1 | CASSRPGQVNQPQHF | TGTGCCAGCAGTAGACCGGGACAGGTCAATCAGCCCCAGCATTTT
. | TRBJ1-5 | TRBV5-4 | TRBD1 | CASSPDRGGNQPQHF | TGTGCCAGCAGCCCCGACAGGGGTGGCAATCAGCCCCAGCATTTT
. | TRBJ1-1 | TRBV19 | TRBD1 | CASTDDRGRDTEAFF | TGTGCCAGTACCGACGACAGGGGTAGGGACACTGAAGCTTTCTTT
once | TRBJ2-5 | TRBV18 | . | CASSYDRYQETQYF | TGTGCCAGCTCTTACGACAGGTACCAAGAGACCCAGTACTTC
. | TRBJ1-1 | TRBV18 | . | CASSPRGQMNTEAFF | TGTGCCAGCTCACCACGGGGACAAATGAACACTGAAGCTTTCTTT
. | TRBJ1-2 | TRBV3-1/TRBV3-2 | . | CASSQGPEVGYGYTF | TGTGCCAGCAGCCAAGGGCCAGAGGTTGGGTATGGCTACACCTTC
. | TRBJ2-5 | TRBV28 | . | CASSLGGAGGQETQYF | TGTGCCAGCAGTTTGGGCGGGGCAGGGGGACAAGAGACCCAGTACTTC
. | TRBJ1-5 | TRBV6-6 | TRBD1 | CASSYFPGQGTGPQHF | TGTGCCAGCAGTTATTTCCCGGGACAGGGCACGGGGCCCCAGCATTTT
. | TRBJ2-5 | TRBV2 | . | CASSGGVLETQYF | TGTGCCAGCAGTGGAGGGGTATTGGAGACCCAGTACTTC
once | TRBJ2-3 | TRBV19 | TRBD1 | CASSTGQDPSTDTQYF | TGTGCCAGTAGTACAGGACAGGACCCTAGCACAGATACGCAGTATTTT
. | TRBJ2-3 | TRBV28 | . | CASSTLYGLGTDTQYF | TGTGCCAGCAGTACCCTCTATGGGTTGGGCACAGATACGCAGTATTTT